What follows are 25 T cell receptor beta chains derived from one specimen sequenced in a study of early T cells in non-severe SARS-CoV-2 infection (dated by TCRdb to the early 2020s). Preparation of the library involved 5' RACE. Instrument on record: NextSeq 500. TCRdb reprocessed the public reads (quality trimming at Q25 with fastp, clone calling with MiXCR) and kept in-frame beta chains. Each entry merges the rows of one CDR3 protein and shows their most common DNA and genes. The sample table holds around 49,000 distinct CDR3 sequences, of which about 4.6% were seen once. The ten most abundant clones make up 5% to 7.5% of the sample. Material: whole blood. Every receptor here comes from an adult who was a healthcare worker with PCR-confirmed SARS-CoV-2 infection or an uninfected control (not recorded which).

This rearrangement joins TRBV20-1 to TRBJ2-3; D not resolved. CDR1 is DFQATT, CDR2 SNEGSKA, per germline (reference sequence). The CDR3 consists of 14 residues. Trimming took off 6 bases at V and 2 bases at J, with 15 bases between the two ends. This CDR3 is CSAGPSANTDTQYF. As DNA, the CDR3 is TGCAGTGCCGGGCCGAGCGCTAACACAGATACGCAGTATTTT.

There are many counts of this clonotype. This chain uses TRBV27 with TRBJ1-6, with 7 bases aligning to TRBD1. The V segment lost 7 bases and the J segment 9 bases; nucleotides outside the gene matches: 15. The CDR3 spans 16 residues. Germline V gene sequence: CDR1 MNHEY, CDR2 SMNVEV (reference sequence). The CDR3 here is CASTPSRVRGTSPLHF. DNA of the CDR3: TGTGCCAGCACTCCCAGTCGGGTCAGGGGGACTTCACCCCTCCACTTT.

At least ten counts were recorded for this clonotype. The CDR3 protein is CASSQDYRSYGYTF. The CDR3 nucleotides are TGTGCCAGCAGCCAAGATTACAGAAGCTATGGCTACACCTTC. The V and J genes are TRBV4-2 and TRBJ1-2; D unresolved. This CDR3 region has 14 residues. With 0 bases removed from V and 4 bases from J, the gap between germline ends came to 9 bases. Germline CDR1 is LGHNA and CDR2 is YNFKEQ.

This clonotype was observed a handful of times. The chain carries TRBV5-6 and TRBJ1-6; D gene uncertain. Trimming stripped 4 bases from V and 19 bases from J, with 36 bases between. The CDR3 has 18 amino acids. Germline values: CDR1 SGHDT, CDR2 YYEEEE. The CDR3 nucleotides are TGTGCCAGCAGCGTCACCCGGGTCGATGCGCGCCGGGTAGGGATCTGGCACTTT. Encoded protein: CASSVTRVDARRVGIWHF.

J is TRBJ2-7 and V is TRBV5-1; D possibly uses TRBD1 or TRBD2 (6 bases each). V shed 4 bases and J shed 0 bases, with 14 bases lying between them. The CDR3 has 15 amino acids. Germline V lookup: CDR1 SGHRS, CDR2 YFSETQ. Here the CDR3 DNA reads TGCGCCAGCAGCGCCACAGGGACTCACTCCTACGAGCAGTACTTC. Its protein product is CASSATGTHSYEQYF. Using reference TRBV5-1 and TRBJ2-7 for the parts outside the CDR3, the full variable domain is KAGVTQTPRYLIKTRGQQVTLSCSPISGHRSVSWYQQTPGQGLQFLFEYFSETQRNKGNFPGRFSGRQFSNSRSEMNVSTLELGDSALYLCASSATGTHSYEQYFGPGTRLTVT.

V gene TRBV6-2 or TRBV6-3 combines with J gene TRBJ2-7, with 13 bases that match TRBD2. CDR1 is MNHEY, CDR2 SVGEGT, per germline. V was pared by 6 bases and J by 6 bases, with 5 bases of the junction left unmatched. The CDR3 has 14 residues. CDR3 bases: TGTGCCAGCAGCCGGGGACTAGCGGGAACCGAGCAGTACTTC. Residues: CASSRGLAGTEQYF.

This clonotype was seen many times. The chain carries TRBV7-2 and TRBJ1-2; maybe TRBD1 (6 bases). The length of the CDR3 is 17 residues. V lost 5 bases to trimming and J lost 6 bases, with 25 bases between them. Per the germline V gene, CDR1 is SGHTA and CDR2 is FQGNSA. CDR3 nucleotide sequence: TGTGCCAGCAGCCTCGCCCCATACGGCTGGGCAGGGGATGGCTACACCTTC. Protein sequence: CASSLAPYGWAGDGYTF.

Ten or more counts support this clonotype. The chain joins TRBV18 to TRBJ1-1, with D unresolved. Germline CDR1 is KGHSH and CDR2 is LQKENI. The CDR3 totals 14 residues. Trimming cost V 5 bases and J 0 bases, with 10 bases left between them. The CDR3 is CASSSTSMNTEAFF. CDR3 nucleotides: TGTGCCAGCTCATCAACCTCCATGAACACTGAAGCTTTCTTT.

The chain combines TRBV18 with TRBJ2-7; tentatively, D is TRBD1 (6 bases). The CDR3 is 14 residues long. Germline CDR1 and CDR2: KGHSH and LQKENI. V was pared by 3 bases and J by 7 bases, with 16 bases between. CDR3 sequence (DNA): TGTGCCAGCTCACCGAGGGGATCCACAGGGGAGCAGTACTTC. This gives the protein CASSPRGSTGEQYF.

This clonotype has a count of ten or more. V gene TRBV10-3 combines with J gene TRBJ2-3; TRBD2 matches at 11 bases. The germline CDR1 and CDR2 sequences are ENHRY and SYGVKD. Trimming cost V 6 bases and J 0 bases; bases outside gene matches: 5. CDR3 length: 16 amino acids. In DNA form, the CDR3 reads TGTGCCATCAGCACCGGGACTAGCGGCAGCACAGATACGCAGTATTTT. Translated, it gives CAISTGTSGSTDTQYF.

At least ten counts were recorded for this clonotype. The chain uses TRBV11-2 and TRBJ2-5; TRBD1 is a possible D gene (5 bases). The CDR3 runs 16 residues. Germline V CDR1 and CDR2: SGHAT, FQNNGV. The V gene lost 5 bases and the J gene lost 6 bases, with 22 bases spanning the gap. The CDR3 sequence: CASSRSDSQVWKTQYF. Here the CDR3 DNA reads TGTGCCAGCAGCCGGTCCGACAGTCAGGTGTGGAAGACCCAGTACTTC.

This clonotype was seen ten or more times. CDR3 DNA sequence: TGTGCCAGCAGTGTTACAGCGAACACTGAAGCTTTCTTT. Translated, it gives CASSVTANTEAFF. This chain joins TRBV6-1 and TRBJ1-1; D is ambiguous. Trimming shortened V by 4 bases and J by 1 base, and 7 bases separated the two germline ends. The CDR3 spans 13 residues. Per the germline V gene, CDR1 is MNHNS and CDR2 is SASEGT.

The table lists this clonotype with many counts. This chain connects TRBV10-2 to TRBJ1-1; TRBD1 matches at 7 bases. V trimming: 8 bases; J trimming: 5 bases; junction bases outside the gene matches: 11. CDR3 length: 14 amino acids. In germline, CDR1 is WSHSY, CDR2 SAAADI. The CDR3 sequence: CASGDRAERTEAFF. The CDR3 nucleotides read TGCGCCAGCGGAGACAGGGCCGAACGGACTGAAGCTTTCTTT.

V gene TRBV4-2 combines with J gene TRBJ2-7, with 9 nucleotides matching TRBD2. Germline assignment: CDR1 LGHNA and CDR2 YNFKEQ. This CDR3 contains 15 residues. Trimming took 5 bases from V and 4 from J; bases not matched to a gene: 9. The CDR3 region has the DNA TGTGCCAGCAGCAGCCCGGCGGGAGGGGGGTACGAGCAGTACTTC. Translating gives CASSSPAGGGYEQYF.

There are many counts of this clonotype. CDR3 amino acids: CASPGRAGTDTEAFF. The CDR3, as DNA: TGTGCCAGCCCCGGCCGGGCAGGTACAGACACTGAAGCTTTCTTT. The chain combines TRBV6-1 with TRBJ1-1; unclear D gene. Per germline, CDR1 MNHNS and CDR2 SASEGT. The CDR3 sequence is 15 residues long. Trimming stripped 8 bases from V and 3 bases from J, with 19 bases between.

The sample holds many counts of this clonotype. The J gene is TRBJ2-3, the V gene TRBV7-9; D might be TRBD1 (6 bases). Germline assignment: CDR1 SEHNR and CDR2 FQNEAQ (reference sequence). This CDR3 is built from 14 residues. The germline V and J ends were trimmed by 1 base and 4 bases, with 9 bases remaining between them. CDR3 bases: TGTGCCAGCAGCTTAGACAGGGCCGCAGATACGCAGTATTTT. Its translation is CASSLDRAADTQYF.

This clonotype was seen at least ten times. Written as DNA, the CDR3 is TGTGCCAGCTCACCAGTCGGGGACTCCTACGAGGATACGCAGTATTTT. Its protein is CASSPVGDSYEDTQYF. This chain links TRBV18 with TRBJ2-3, with D tentatively TRBD2 (6 bases). Germline loops: CDR1 KGHSH, CDR2 LQKENI. Trimming pared 2 bases from V and 6 bases from J, leaving 18 bases between. The CDR3 runs to 16 residues.

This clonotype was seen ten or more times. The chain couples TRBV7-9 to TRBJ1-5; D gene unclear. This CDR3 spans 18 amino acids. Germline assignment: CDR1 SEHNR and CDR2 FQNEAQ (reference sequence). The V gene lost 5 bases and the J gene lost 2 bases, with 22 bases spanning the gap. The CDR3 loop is CASSRYKAITPGNQPQHF. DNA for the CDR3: TGTGCCAGCAGCCGATATAAGGCCATCACCCCGGGCAATCAGCCCCAGCATTTT. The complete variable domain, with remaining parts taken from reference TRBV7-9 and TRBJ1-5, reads DTGVSQNPRHKITKRGQNVTFRCDPISEHNRLYWYRQTLGQGPEFLTYFQNEAQLEKSRLLSDRFSAERPKGSFSTLEIQRTEQGDSAMYLCASSRYKAITPGNQPQHFGDGTRLSIL.

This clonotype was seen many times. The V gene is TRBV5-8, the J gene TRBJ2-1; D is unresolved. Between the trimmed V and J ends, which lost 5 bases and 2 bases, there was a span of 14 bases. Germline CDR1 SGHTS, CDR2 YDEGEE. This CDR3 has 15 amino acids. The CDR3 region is CASRGRVGAYNEQFF. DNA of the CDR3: TGTGCCAGCAGGGGCCGGGTCGGCGCCTACAATGAGCAGTTCTTC.

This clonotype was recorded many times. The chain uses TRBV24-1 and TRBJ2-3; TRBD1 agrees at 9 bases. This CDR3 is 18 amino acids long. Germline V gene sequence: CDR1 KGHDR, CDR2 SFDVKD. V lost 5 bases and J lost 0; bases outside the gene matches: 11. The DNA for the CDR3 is TGTGCCACCAGTGGATACCGGGACAGGGAATCTAGCACAGATACGCAGTATTTT. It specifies CATSGYRDRESSTDTQYF.

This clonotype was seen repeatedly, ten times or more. The CDR3 reads CASSSGLPGRIYEQYF. The CDR3 DNA reads as TGTGCCAGCAGCTCAGGACTCCCGGGACGGATCTACGAGCAGTACTTC. The rearrangement joins TRBV7-2 to TRBJ2-7; TRBD1 or TRBD2 may be the D gene (5 bases each). CDR3 length: 16 residues. The germline V gene has CDR1 SGHTA and CDR2 FQGNSA. V was shortened by 4 bases and J by 3 bases, with 19 bases between the two germline ends.

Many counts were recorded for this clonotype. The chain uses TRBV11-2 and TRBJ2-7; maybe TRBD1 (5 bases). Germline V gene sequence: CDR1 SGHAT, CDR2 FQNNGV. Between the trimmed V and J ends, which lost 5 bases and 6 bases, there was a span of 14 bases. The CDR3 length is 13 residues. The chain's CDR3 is CASSQTGSSEQYF. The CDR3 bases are TGTGCCAGCAGCCAAACAGGATCGTCCGAGCAGTACTTC.

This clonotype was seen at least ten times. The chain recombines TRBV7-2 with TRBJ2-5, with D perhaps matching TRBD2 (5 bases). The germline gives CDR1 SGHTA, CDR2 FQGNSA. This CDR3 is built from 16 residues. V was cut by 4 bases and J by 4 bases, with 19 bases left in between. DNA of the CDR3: TGTGCCAGCAGCTACCGGGGTCAGCCACGGGGAGAGACCCAGTACTTC. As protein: CASSYRGQPRGETQYF.

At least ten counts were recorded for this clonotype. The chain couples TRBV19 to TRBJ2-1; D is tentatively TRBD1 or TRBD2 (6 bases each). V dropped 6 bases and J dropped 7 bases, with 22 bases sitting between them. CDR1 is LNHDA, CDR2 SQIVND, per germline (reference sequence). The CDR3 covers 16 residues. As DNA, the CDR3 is TGTGCCAGTAGCCGTAGGGGGGTGGGAGCGCGGAATGAGCAGTTCTTC. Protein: CASSRRGVGARNEQFF.

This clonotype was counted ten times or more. The CDR3 sequence: CAISESSTSTDTQYF. The CDR3 nucleotides read TGTGCCATCAGTGAATCGAGCACTAGCACAGATACGCAGTATTTT. This chain uses TRBV10-3 with TRBJ2-3; D unresolved. Germline V gives CDR1 ENHRY, CDR2 SYGVKD. CDR3 size: 15 residues. Deletions cut 3 bases from V and 0 bases from J, with 10 bases between.